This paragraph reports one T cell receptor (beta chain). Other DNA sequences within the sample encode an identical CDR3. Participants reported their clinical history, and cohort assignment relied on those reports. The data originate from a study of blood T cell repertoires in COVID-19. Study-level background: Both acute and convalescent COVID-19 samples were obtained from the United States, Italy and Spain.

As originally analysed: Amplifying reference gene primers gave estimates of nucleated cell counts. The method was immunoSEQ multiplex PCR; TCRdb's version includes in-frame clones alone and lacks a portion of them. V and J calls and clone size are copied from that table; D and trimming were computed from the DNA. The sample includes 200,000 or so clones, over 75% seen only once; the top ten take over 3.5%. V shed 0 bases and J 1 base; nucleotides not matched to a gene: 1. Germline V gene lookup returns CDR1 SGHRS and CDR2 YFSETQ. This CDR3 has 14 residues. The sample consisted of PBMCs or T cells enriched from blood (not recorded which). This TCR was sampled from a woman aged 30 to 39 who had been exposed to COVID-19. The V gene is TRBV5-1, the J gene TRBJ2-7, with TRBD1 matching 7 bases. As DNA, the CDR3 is TGCGCCAGCAGCTTGGGACAGGGTTCCTACGAGCAGTACTTC. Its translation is CASSLGQGSYEQYF. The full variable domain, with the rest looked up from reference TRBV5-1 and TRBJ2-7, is KAGVTQTPRYLIKTRGQQVTLSCSPISGHRSVSWYQQTPGQGLQFLFEYFSETQRNKGNFPGRFSGRQFSNSRSEMNVSTLELGDSALYLCASSLGQGSYEQYFGPGTRLTVT.